The 26 T cell receptor beta chains presented below share a single source sample, sequenced in a study of T cell repertoires in cytomegalovirus infection. MiXCR, run by TCRdb on the reads, gives a single entry per CDR3 protein. The sample shows about 920,000 distinct CDR3 sequences, 30% to 40% of them seen only once. Their antigens remain unidentified. The sample consisted of cultured CD8+ T cells from PBMCs, taken from culture after CMV antigen stimulation. Receptor source: a human donor in good health (CMV status not recorded). Some clones in this sample may be carry-over from other donors' samples.

This clonotype was observed a handful of times. The chain combines TRBV27 with TRBJ1-6; 8 bases map to TRBD1. The CDR3 runs to 15 residues. After removal of 7 bases from V and 14 bases from J, the junction contained 16 bases not matched to a gene. The V gene's germline CDR1 is MNHEY and CDR2 SMNVEV (reference sequence). CDR3 nucleotides: TGTGCCAGCAAGTTTTCACCGGGACAGGTTGTTTCCCTCCACTTT. Protein sequence: CASKFSPGQVVSLHF.

The chain carries TRBV7-9 and TRBJ2-3; TRBD1 aligns across 8 bases. This CDR3 region has 15 residues. Germline assignment: CDR1 SEHNR and CDR2 FQNEAQ (reference sequence). The junction had 7 bases not matched to a gene; V was cut back by 8 bases and J by 0 bases. CDR3 loop: CASLGTGRSTDTQYF. The CDR3 DNA reads TGTGCCAGCTTGGGGACAGGTCGGAGCACAGATACGCAGTATTTT.

The V call is TRBV7-9, the J call TRBJ2-2; D remains unclear. V lost 1 base and J 2 bases, leaving 17 bases between the germline ends. Per the germline V gene, CDR1 is SEHNR and CDR2 is FQNEAQ (reference sequence). This CDR3 region has 18 residues. The CDR3 DNA is TGTGCCAGCAGCTTAGTGGGCGGAACACCTTTCAACACCGGGGAGCTGTTTTTT. Translating it yields CASSLVGGTPFNTGELFF.

This clonotype was detected many times. The J gene is TRBJ2-2, the V gene TRBV12-3 or TRBV12-4; D call uncertain. The germline V and J ends were trimmed by 3 bases and 0 bases, with 11 bases remaining between them. The CDR3 contains 16 residues. This CDR3 reads CASSFLDGTNTGELFF. The CDR3 nucleotides read TGTGCCAGCAGTTTTTTGGACGGCACGAACACCGGGGAGCTGTTTTTT.

This clonotype was observed a few times. As DNA, the CDR3 is TGTGCCAGCAGTTACTTCAAGGGCCTCAACACTGAAGCTTTCTTT. It codes for CASSYFKGLNTEAFF. V usage is TRBV6-5 and J usage is TRBJ1-1, with no clear D. Trimming removed 1 base from V and 2 bases from J, with 11 bases in between. Germline lookup yields CDR1 MNHEY and CDR2 SVGAGI. The CDR3 covers 15 residues.

CDR3 amino acids: CASSDLAGTQYF. CDR3 nucleotide sequence: TGTGCCAGCAGTGATCTAGCGGGTACGCAGTATTTT. The chain combines TRBV6-2 or TRBV6-3 with TRBJ2-3; the match to TRBD2 covers 8 bases. This CDR3 has 12 amino acids. Germline CDR1 is MNHEY and CDR2 is SVGEGT. The V gene end was trimmed by 5 bases and the J gene end by 8 bases; junction bases not matched to a gene: 3.

The V call is TRBV2, the J call TRBJ2-1, with D perhaps matching TRBD1 or TRBD2 (5 bases each). CDR1 and CDR2 (germline): SNHLY, FYNNEI. With 7 bases removed from V and 8 bases from J, the gap between germline ends came to 21 bases. The CDR3 has 15 residues. The CDR3: CASIRGHPSRDEQFF. The CDR3 nucleotides read TGTGCCAGCATCCGGGGCCATCCTTCTCGGGATGAGCAGTTCTTC.

The chain joins TRBV7-9 to TRBJ1-2, with TRBD1 matching over 11 bases. The V segment lost 11 bases and the J segment 0 bases; nucleotides outside the gene matches: 11. Germline lookup yields CDR1 SEHNR and CDR2 FQNEAQ (reference sequence). This CDR3 spans 16 amino acids. The CDR3, as DNA: TGTGCCGGCCGGACAGGGGGCGAAACGGCTAACTATGGCTACACCTTC. Its protein product is CAGRTGGETANYGYTF. Using reference TRBV7-9 and TRBJ1-2 for the parts outside the CDR3, the full variable domain is DTGVSQNPRHKITKRGQNVTFRCDPISEHNRLYWYRQTLGQGPEFLTYFQNEAQLEKSRLLSDRFSAERPKGSFSTLEIQRTEQGDSAMYLCAGRTGGETANYGYTFGSGTRLTVV.

This clonotype has more than one count but fewer than ten. The chain employs TRBV4-2 and TRBJ2-4, with D hard to call. V was pared by 8 bases and J by 0 bases, with 14 bases between. Germline V gene data show CDR1 as LGHNA and CDR2 as YNFKEQ. CDR3 length: 15 amino acids. The CDR3: CASAYANGAKNIQYF. The CDR3 DNA reads as TGTGCCAGCGCTTACGCCAACGGAGCCAAAAACATTCAGTACTTC.

The chain joins TRBV7-8 to TRBJ1-5, with D uncertain. CDR1 is SGHVS and CDR2 is FQNEAQ in the germline V gene. This CDR3 is built from 14 residues. V was clipped by 0 bases and J by 3 bases, with 6 bases between them. CDR3 residues: CASSLAAFNQPQHF. Written as DNA, the CDR3 is TGTGCCAGCAGCTTAGCCGCGTTCAATCAGCCCCAGCATTTT.

This clonotype came up a few times. The V and J genes are TRBV7-6 and TRBJ2-5; 8 nucleotides line up with TRBD1. Germline V gene data show CDR1 as SGHVS and CDR2 as FNYEAQ. Trimming at V came to 1 base and at J to 5 bases, leaving 15 bases not matched to a gene. The CDR3 is 18 amino acids. CDR3 in amino acids: CASSLVFGRGRGGETQYF. The CDR3 bases are TGTGCCAGCAGCTTAGTGTTCGGCAGGGGGCGCGGAGGCGAGACCCAGTACTTC.

This clonotype was found once. The rearrangement joins TRBV25-1 to TRBJ2-7, with 7 nucleotides matching TRBD1. The CDR3 runs 15 residues. V lost 7 bases to trimming and J lost 5 bases; unmatched junction nucleotides: 14. Germline CDR1 MGHDK, CDR2 SYGVNS. The CDR3, as DNA: TGTGCCAGCACCTCGACGACAGGGTTAATGGACGAGCAGTACTTC. This sequence encodes CASTSTTGLMDEQYF.

This clonotype has a handful of counts. The CDR3: CASSLWGQGRQETQYF. The CDR3, as DNA: TGTGCCAGCAGTTTATGGGGCCAGGGACGACAAGAGACCCAGTACTTC. The V gene is TRBV28, the J gene TRBJ2-5; perhaps D is TRBD1 or TRBD2 (5 bases each). The V gene's germline CDR1 is MDHEN and CDR2 SYDVKM. The CDR3 is 16 amino acids. Trimming pared 0 bases from V and 2 bases from J, leaving 13 bases between.

V and J are TRBV6-2 or TRBV6-3 and TRBJ1-1, with 7 bases that match TRBD1. V lost 6 bases to trimming and J lost 4 bases; unmatched junction nucleotides: 8. The CDR3 has 14 residues. Germline V lookup: CDR1 MNHEY, CDR2 SVGEGT. This chain's CDR3 is CASRQGTIGTEAFF. The CDR3 nucleotides are TGTGCCAGCAGACAGGGGACAATCGGCACTGAAGCTTTCTTT.

The chain combines TRBV4-2 with TRBJ2-1, with D perhaps TRBD2 (6 bases). Trimming took 1 base from V and 8 from J, leaving 21 bases between them. Germline V gene lookup returns CDR1 LGHNA and CDR2 YNFKEQ. CDR3 length: 17 residues. The CDR3 protein is CASSQGRTVKAGDEQFF. The CDR3 DNA reads as TGTGCCAGCAGCCAAGGTAGAACGGTGAAAGCGGGCGATGAGCAGTTCTTC.

This chain uses TRBV6-5 with TRBJ1-3; possibly TRBD1 for D (6 bases). Germline assignment: CDR1 MNHEY and CDR2 SVGAGI. The CDR3 extends over 17 amino acids. V shed 5 bases and J shed 4 bases, with 21 bases lying between them. The CDR3 DNA reads as TGTGCCAGCAGTACAATCAGCCGGGGGGCGAAGGGAAACACCATATATTTT. Amino acids: CASSTISRGAKGNTIYF.

The chain uses TRBV7-9 and TRBJ1-6; TRBD1 matches 7 bases. Trimming cost V 4 bases and J 4 bases; bases outside gene matches: 4. The CDR3 extends over 15 amino acids. Germline V gives CDR1 SEHNR, CDR2 FQNEAQ (reference sequence). The CDR3, as DNA: TGTGCCAGCAGCTGGGGGACAGATTATAATTCACCCCTCCACTTT. Its translation: CASSWGTDYNSPLHF. The full variable domain, rest sourced from reference TRBV7-9 and TRBJ1-6, is DTGVSQNPRHKITKRGQNVTFRCDPISEHNRLYWYRQTLGQGPEFLTYFQNEAQLEKSRLLSDRFSAERPKGSFSTLEIQRTEQGDSAMYLCASSWGTDYNSPLHFGNGTRLTVT.

This clonotype was seen more than once but under ten times. The chain links TRBV5-4 to TRBJ2-7, with D hard to call. Trimming shortened V by 1 base and J by 6 bases, and 14 bases separated the two germline ends. Germline V gene sequence: CDR1 SGHNT, CDR2 YYREEE (reference sequence). The CDR3 runs 14 residues. In DNA, the CDR3 is TGTGCCAGCAGCTTGAACCAGAAGATTGGCGAGCAGTACGTC. This gives the protein CASSLNQKIGEQYV.

The chain combines TRBV19 with TRBJ2-2, with no clear D. The CDR3 contains 13 residues. In germline, CDR1 is LNHDA, CDR2 SQIVND (reference sequence). CDR3 in amino acids: CATRSPGTGELFF. The CDR3, as DNA: TGTGCGACCCGTAGCCCCGGGACCGGGGAGCTGTTTTTT.

The chain uses TRBV7-9 and TRBJ2-7; 8 bases are shared with TRBD1. CDR1 is SEHNR and CDR2 is FQNEAQ in the germline V gene (reference sequence). V trimming: 4 bases; J trimming: 4 bases; junction bases outside the gene matches: 6. The CDR3 length is 14 residues. The CDR3 DNA is TGTGCCAGCAGCTCCATTACAGGGGGGTACGAGCAGTACGTC. Its translation: CASSSITGGYEQYV.

J is TRBJ1-4 and V is TRBV24-1, with unresolved D. This CDR3 is 15 amino acids long. In germline, CDR1 is KGHDR, CDR2 SFDVKD. The ends were cut back, 4 bases at V and 0 bases at J, with 8 bases in the middle. Here the CDR3 reads CATSEPVATNEKLFF. CDR3 DNA sequence: TGTGCCACCAGTGAACCGGTTGCAACTAATGAAAAACTGTTTTTT.

This clonotype was seen ten or more times. V is TRBV6-1 and J is TRBJ2-2, with D perhaps given as TRBD1 or TRBD2 (5 bases each). CDR1 MNHNS and CDR2 SASEGT come from the germline V gene. The V end was cut by 8 bases, the J end by 3 bases, with 22 bases between. The CDR3 is 17 residues long. The CDR3 region is CASSPGRTLGYTGELFF. The CDR3 DNA reads TGTGCCAGCTCGCCGGGACGTACCTTGGGGTACACCGGGGAGCTGTTTTTT.

This clonotype has more than one count but fewer than ten. V usage is TRBV6-2 or TRBV6-3 and J usage is TRBJ2-1; D ambiguous. V was clipped by 8 bases and J by 4 bases, with 9 bases between them. Germline CDR1 and CDR2: MNHEY and SVGEGT. The CDR3 runs 12 residues. CDR3 residues: CASAYTYNEQFF. In nucleotides, the CDR3 is TGTGCCAGCGCCTACACGTACAATGAGCAGTTCTTC.

In the case of this clonotype: A much larger clonotype is one base distant, so this may be a read error. The chain links TRBV7-6 to TRBJ1-2; D call uncertain. Germline V lookup: CDR1 SGHVS, CDR2 FNYEAQ. This CDR3 comprises 14 residues. Here the CDR3 reads CVSSPRSINYGYTF. The CDR3 nucleotides are TGTGTCAGCAGCCCCCGTTCTATAAACTATGGCTACACCTTC.

This clonotype was recorded at least ten times. V and J are TRBV4-1 and TRBJ1-6; D call uncertain. V lost 0 bases to trimming and J lost 0 bases, with 12 bases between them. The CDR3 runs 18 residues. Per the germline V gene, CDR1 is MGHRA and CDR2 is YSYEKL. The CDR3 region is CASSQDTGISSYNSPLHF. CDR3 nucleotides: TGCGCCAGCAGCCAAGATACGGGGATCAGCTCCTATAATTCACCCCTCCACTTT.

This clonotype was detected a few times. The chain has TRBV7-6 and TRBJ2-7; TRBD2 matches at 7 bases. CDR3 length: 15 amino acids. The V gene end was trimmed by 4 bases and the J gene end by 6 bases; junction bases not matched to a gene: 12. Germline V CDR1 and CDR2: SGHVS, FNYEAQ. The CDR3 nucleotides are TGTGCCAGCAGCTCAAGCGGAGGGTTAGCGGGCGAGCAGTACTTC. Protein: CASSSSGGLAGEQYF.